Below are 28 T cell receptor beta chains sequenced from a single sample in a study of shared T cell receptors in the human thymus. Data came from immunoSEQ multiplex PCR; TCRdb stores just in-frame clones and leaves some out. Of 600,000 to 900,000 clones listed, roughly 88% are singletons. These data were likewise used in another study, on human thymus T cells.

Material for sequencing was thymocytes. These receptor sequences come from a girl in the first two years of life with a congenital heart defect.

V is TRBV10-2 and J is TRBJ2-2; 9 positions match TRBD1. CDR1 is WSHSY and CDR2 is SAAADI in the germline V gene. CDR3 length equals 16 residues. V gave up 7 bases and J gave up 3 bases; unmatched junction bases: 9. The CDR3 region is CASKTGGIIHTGELFF. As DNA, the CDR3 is TGCGCCAGCAAGACAGGGGGAATTATTCACACCGGGGAGCTGTTTTTT.

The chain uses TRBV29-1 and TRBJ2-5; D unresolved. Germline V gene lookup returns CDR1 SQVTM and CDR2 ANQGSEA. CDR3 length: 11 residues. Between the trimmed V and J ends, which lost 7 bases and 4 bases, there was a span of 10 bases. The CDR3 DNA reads TGCAGCGGCCAAGCCCTAGAGACCCAGTACTTC. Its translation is CSGQALETQYF.

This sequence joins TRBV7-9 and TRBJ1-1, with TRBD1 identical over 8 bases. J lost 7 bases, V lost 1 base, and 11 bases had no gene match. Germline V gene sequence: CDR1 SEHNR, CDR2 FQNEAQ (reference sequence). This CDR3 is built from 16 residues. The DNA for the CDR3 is TGTGCCAGCAGCTTAGACCAGGGGGCACATCGGCGTGAAGCTTTCTTT. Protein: CASSLDQGAHRREAFF.

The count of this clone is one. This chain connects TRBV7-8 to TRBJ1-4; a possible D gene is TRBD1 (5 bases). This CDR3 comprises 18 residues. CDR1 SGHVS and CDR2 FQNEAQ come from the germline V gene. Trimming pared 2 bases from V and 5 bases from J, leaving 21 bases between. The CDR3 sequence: CASSLYGGDEAPNEKLFF. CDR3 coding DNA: TGTGCCAGCAGCTTATATGGGGGGGACGAAGCGCCCAATGAAAAACTGTTTTTT.

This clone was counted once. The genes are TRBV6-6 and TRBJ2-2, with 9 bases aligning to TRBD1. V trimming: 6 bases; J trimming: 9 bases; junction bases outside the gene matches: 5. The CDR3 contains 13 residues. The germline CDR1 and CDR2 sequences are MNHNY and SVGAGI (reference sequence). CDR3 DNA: TGTGCCAGCAGCATGGACAGGGGCAGGGAGCTGTTTTTT. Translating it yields CASSMDRGRELFF.

The CDR3 DNA sequence: TGCAGCGTCGGGGTTGGTGGAAACACCATATATTTT. It codes for CSVGVGGNTIYF. V and J are TRBV29-1 and TRBJ1-3; no definite D call. Germline assignment: CDR1 SQVTM and CDR2 ANQGSEA. This CDR3 spans 12 amino acids. Trimming left V 6 bases short and J 3 bases short, with 9 bases between.

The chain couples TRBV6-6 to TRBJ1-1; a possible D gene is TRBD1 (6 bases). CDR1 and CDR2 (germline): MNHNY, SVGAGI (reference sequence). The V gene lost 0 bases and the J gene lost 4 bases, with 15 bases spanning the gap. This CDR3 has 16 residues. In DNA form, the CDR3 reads TGTGCCAGCAGTTACTCGAGTCCAGGGGCGCGCACTGAAGCTTTCTTT. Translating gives CASSYSSPGARTEAFF.

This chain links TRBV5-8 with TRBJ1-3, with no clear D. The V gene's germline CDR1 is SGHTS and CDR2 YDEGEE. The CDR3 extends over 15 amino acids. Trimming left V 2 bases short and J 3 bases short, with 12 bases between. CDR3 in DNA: TGTGCCAGCAGCTTCCAAGGTGCGGGTGGAAACACCATATATTTT. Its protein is CASSFQGAGGNTIYF.

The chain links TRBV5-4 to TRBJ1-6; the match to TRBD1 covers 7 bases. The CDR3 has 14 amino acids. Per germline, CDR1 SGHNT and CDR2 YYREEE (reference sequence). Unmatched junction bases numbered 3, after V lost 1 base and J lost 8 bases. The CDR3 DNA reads TGTGCCAGCAGCTTGAGACAGGGAGATTCACCCCTCCACTTT. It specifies CASSLRQGDSPLHF.

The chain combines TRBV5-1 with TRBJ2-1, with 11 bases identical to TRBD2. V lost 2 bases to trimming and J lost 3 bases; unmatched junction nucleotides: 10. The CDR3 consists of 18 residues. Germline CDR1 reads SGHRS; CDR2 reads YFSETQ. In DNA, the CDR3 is TGCGCCAGCAGCTTAGAAAGGGCTACTAGCGGGGGCTACAATGAGCAGTTCTTC. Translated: CASSLERATSGGYNEQFF.

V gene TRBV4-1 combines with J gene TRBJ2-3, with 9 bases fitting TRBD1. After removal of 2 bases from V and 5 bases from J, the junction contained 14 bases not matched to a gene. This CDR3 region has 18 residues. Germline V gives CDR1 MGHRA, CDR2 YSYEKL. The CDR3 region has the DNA TGCGCCAGCAGCCAATCTCCCGGGACAGGGCATTGGCAAGATACGCAGTATTTT. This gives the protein CASSQSPGTGHWQDTQYF.

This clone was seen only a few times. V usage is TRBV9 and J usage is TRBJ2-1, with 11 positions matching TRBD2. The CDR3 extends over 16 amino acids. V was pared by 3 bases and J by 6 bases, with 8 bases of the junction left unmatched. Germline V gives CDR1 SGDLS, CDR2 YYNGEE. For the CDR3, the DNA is TGTGCCAGCAGCGAGTTAGCGGGAGGGGGTGGCAATGAGCAGTTCTTC. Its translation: CASSELAGGGGNEQFF.

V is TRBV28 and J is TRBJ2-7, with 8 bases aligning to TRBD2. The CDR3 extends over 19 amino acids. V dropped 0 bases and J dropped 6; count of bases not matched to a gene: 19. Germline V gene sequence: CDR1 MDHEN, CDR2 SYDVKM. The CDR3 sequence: CASSLWPGVAGPPHGEQYF. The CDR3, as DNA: TGTGCCAGCAGTTTATGGCCCGGGGTAGCGGGGCCGCCCCATGGCGAGCAGTACTTC. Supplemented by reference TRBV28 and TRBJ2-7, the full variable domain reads DVKVTQSSRYLVKRTGEKVFLECVQDMDHENMFWYRQDPGLGLRLIYFSYDVKMKEKGDIPEGYSVSREKKERFSLILESASTNQTSMYLCASSLWPGVAGPPHGEQYFGPGTRLTVT.

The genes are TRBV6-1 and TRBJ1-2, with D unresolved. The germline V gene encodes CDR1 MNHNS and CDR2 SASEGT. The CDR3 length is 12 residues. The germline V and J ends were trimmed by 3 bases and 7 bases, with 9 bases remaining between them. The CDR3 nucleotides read TGTGCCAGCAGTGATCGGGTGGGTGGCTACACCTTC. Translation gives CASSDRVGGYTF.

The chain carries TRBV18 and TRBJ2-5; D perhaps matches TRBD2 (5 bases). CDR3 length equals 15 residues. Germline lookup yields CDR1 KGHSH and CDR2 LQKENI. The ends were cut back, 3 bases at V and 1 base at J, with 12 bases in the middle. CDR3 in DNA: TGTGCCAGCTCACCCCCGCGGGTAGGCCAAGAGACCCAGTACTTC. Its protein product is CASSPPRVGQETQYF.

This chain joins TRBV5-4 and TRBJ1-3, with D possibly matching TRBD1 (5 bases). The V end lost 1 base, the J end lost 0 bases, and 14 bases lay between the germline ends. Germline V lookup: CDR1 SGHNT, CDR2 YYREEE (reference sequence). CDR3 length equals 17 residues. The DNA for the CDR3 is TGTGCCAGCAGCTTGAGGGACTACCACGGCTCTGGAAACACCATATATTTT. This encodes CASSLRDYHGSGNTIYF. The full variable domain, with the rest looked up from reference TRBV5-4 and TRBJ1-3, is ETGVTQSPTHLIKTRGQQVTLRCSSQSGHNTVSWYQQALGQGPQFIFQYYREEENGRGNFPPRFSGLQFPNYSSELNVNALELDDSALYLCASSLRDYHGSGNTIYFGEGSWLTVV.

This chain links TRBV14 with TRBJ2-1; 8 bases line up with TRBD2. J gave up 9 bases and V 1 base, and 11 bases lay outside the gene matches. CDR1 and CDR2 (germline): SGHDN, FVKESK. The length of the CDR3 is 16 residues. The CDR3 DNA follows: TGTGCCAGCAGCCAAGTATCCGCGGGGGGCGAATGTGAGCAGTTCTTC. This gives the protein CASSQVSAGGECEQFF.

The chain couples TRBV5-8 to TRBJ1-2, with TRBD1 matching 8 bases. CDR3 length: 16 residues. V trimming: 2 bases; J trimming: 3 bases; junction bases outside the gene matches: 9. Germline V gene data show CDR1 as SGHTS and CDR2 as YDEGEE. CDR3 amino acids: CASSLPGQVSHYGYTF. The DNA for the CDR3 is TGTGCCAGCAGCTTACCGGGACAGGTCTCCCACTATGGCTACACCTTC.

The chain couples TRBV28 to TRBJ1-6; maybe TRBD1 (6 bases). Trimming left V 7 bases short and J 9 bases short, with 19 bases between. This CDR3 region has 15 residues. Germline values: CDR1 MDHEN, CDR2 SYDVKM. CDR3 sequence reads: CASKPDQGIGSPLHF. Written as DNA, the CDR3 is TGTGCCAGCAAACCAGACCAGGGGATTGGTTCACCCCTCCACTTT.

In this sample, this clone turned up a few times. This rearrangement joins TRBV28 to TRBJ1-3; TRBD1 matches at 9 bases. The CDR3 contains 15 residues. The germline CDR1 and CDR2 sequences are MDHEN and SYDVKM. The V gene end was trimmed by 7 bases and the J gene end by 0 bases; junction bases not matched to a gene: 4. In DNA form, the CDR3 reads TGTGCCAGCATGGGACAGGGCACCTCTGGAAACACCATATATTTT. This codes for CASMGQGTSGNTIYF.

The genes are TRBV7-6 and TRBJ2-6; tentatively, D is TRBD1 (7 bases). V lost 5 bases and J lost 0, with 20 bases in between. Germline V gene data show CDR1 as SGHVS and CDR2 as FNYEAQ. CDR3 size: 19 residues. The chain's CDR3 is CASSQGVEGGGSGANVLTF. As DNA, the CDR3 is TGTGCCAGCAGCCAGGGGGTGGAGGGGGGCGGCTCTGGGGCCAACGTCCTGACTTTC.

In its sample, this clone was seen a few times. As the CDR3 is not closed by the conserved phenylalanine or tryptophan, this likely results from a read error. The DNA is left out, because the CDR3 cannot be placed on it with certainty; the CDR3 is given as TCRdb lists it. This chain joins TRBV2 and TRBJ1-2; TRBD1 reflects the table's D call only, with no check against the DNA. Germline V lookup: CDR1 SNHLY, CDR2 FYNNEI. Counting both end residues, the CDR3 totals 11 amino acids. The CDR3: CASTGQGRLDL.

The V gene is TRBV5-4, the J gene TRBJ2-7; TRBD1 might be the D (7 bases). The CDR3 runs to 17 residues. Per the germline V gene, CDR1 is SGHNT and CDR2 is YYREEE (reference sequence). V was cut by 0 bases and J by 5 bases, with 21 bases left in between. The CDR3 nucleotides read TGTGCCAGCAGCTTGGCGGGGGAAGGGGGCGATTGCCACGAGCAGTACTTC. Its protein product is CASSLAGEGGDCHEQYF.

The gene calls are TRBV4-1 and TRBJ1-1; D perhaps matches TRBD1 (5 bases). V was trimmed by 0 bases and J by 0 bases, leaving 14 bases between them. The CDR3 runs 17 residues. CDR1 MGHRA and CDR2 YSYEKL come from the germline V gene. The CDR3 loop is CASSQEGPTGMNTEAFF. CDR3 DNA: TGCGCCAGCAGCCAAGAGGGGCCCACAGGTATGAACACTGAAGCTTTCTTT.

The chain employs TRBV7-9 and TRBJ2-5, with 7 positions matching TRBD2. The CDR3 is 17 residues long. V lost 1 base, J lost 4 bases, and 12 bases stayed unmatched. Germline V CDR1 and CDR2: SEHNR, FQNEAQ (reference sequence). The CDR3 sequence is CASSLGSRTGGGETQYF. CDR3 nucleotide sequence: TGTGCCAGCAGCTTAGGTAGCCGAACGGGGGGAGGAGAGACCCAGTACTTC. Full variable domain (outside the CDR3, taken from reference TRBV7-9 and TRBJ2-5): DTGVSQNPRHKITKRGQNVTFRCDPISEHNRLYWYRQTLGQGPEFLTYFQNEAQLEKSRLLSDRFSAERPKGSFSTLEIQRTEQGDSAMYLCASSLGSRTGGGETQYFGPGTRLLVL.

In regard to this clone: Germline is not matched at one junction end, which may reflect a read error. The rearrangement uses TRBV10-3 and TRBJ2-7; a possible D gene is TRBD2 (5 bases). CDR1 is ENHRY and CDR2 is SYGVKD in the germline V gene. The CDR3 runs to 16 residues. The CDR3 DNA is TGTGCCACCTCCAACAACAGCTTTAGCGAGACCTACGGGCAGTACTTC. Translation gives CATSNNSFSETYGQYF.

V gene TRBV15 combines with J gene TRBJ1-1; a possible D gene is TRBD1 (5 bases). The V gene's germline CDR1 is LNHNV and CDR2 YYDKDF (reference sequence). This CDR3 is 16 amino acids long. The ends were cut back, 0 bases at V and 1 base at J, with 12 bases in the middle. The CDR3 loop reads CATSRDHPGENTEAFF. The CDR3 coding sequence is TGTGCCACCAGCAGAGATCATCCGGGGGAGAACACTGAAGCTTTCTTT.

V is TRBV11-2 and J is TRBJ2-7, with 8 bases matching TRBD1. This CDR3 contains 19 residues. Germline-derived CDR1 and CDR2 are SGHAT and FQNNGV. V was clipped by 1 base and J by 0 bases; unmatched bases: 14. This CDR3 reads CASSLVPGGAEWSSYEQYF. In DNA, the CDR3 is TGTGCCAGCAGCTTAGTCCCAGGGGGCGCGGAGTGGTCCTCCTACGAGCAGTACTTC.